This TCR beta chain is drawn from a study of T cells in narcolepsy. Findings of the study overall: Autoreactive clonotypes reportedly recurred in blood of same and different patients, not controls.

Repertoires were generated with immunoSEQ multiplex PCR, while TCRdb's copy carries only in-frame clones and drops some. This repertoire shows approximately 25,000 clones, about 86% found once; its top ten account for approximately 0.71%. This CDR3 comprises 13 residues. From germline, CDR1 is SGHTA and CDR2 FQGTGA. The V and J ends lost 1 base and 3 bases respectively, with 1 base between them. This clone was picked up one time. Its matching antigen is unknown. The sample was CD45RA- memory CD4+ T cells from PBMCs. V usage is TRBV7-3 and J usage is TRBJ2-6; D gene ambiguous. The receptor's source is a human donor with narcolepsy. This CDR3 is CASSLIGANVLTF. As DNA, the CDR3 is TGTGCCAGCAGCTTAATTGGGGCCAACGTCCTGACTTTC.